Given below is one T cell receptor (beta chain) in context. Antigen specificity is unknown. The data were produced by immunoSEQ multiplex PCR, yet TCRdb's version contains in-frame clones alone and is incomplete. The sample yields 45,000 to 55,000 clones, of which the top ten take up approximately 1%. This sample is drawn from a study of T cells in women clearing cervical HPV infection. Study summary: Cases: HPV16-related CIN3 or worse on histology, 2 invasive cancers. Case blood drawn at lesion detection; control blood after infection cleared.

General observations from the study: Effector/memory and HPV-specific T cells were not isolated, and association timing is unknown.

The receptor comes from a woman between 18 and 70 years old with a cervical HPV16 infection that either progressed to CIN3+ or cleared (not recorded which). Sequencing was carried out using blood buffy coat.

CDR3 sequence reads: CASRTDSSYDYTF. The part of the CDR3 DNA that was read is TGTGCCAGCAGAACCGACAGCTCCTACGAC. The V call is TRBV2, the J call TRBJ1-2; weak D call: TRBD1 (5 bases). The read finishes 3 residues shy of the CDR3 end, and the germline J gene is used to complete it. The CDR3 consists of 13 residues. Germline values: CDR1 SNHLY, CDR2 FYNNEI.